This T cell receptor (beta chain) was identified during a study of cytomegalovirus exposure and HLA in healthy donors. Points from the study as a whole: Association of a missense DCLRE1C variant with TCR beta V- and J-gene trimming was reported in a later analysis. In a later analysis, parvovirus B19, influenza, CMV and Epstein-Barr virus appeared linked to several top co-occurrence clusters.

Germline loops: CDR1 SSHAT, CDR2 FNYEAQ (reference sequence). This CDR3 spans 17 amino acids. Everyone who donated was a healthy bone marrow donor. The PCR contained 60 Vbeta and 13 Jbeta primers. TCRdb's copy holds only in-frame clones and misses some; the assay was immunoSEQ multiplex PCR. The table records 100,000 to 150,000 clones, around 86% of them present only once. Comment on this clone: Its antigen is as yet unknown. At one boundary the junction diverges from the germline segment, which might be a read error.

The chain is built from TRBV7-7 and TRBJ2-1; TRBD2 agrees at 13 bases. The TCR was taken from a woman aged 50 to 60 in good health and CMV-seropositive. Sample: PBMCs. CDR3 DNA sequence: TGTGCTAGCAGCTTAGTTTGGACTAGCGGGAGTAACAATGAGCAGTTCTTC. It translates to CASSLVWTSGSNNEQFF.